The 12 T cell receptor beta chains in this list originate from one sample, sequenced in a study of blood T cells in healthy people across ages (dated by TCRdb to 2014 to 2015). The library was built by means of 5' RACE. A second PCR of about 7 to 12 cycles was performed with a sample-barcoded 5' primer and a J-beta primer mix. TCRdb trimmed the raw reads at Q25, called clones with MiXCR and kept productive beta chains. Rows with one shared CDR3 protein collapse into an entry with the most common genes and DNA. A total of around 1,900,000 distinct CDR3 sequences appear in this sample, around 42% of them only once. Roughly 24% of the sample rests with the top ten. The specimen was blood. Receptor source: a human donor in good health.

V and J are TRBV20-1 and TRBJ1-2, with TRBD1 identical over 7 bases. Germline values: CDR1 DFQATT, CDR2 SNEGSKA (reference sequence). Trimming removed 4 bases from V and 8 bases from J; junction bases left unmatched: 10. The CDR3 contains 13 residues. DNA for the CDR3: TGCAGTGCTACAAGAACAGGGGCGGGCGGCTACACCTTC. Residues: CSATRTGAGGYTF.

This clonotype came up a few times. The rearrangement links TRBV5-1 to TRBJ1-1, with TRBD1 as a possible D gene (6 bases). Germline V CDR1 and CDR2: SGHRS, YFSETQ. The CDR3 totals 16 residues. Trimming shortened V by 3 bases and J by 2 bases, and 17 bases separated the two germline ends. The DNA for the CDR3 is TGCGCCAGCAGCTCCGGAACAGGGAGTTTAAACACTGAAGCTTTCTTT. The encoded protein is CASSSGTGSLNTEAFF.

This clonotype appeared a few times. J is TRBJ1-1 and V is TRBV6-5; possible D gene TRBD1, 5 bases. CDR1 is MNHEY and CDR2 is SVGAGI in the germline V gene. Trimming cost V 6 bases and J 4 bases, with 12 bases left between them. The CDR3 totals 13 residues. In DNA form, the CDR3 reads TGTGCCAGCAGCAGGGTGGAAAGCACTGAAGCTTTCTTT. Translating gives CASSRVESTEAFF.

This clonotype has just a few counts. The chain joins TRBV4-3 to TRBJ2-3, with 10 bases lining up with TRBD2. This CDR3 spans 18 amino acids. The germline V gene has CDR1 LGHNA and CDR2 YSLEER. V lost 1 base to trimming and J lost 0 bases; unmatched junction nucleotides: 7. The CDR3 sequence is CASSQAASSGGSTDTQYF. In DNA, the CDR3 is TGCGCCAGCAGCCAAGCAGCTTCTAGCGGGGGAAGCACAGATACGCAGTATTTT.

This clonotype came up a few times. One base away lies a much larger clone, so this may be a sequencing read error. This is likely a read error, given that the CDR3 carries no conserved phenylalanine or tryptophan at its end. The rearrangement links TRBV10-3 to TRBJ2-3; no reliable D call. V lost 0 bases to trimming and J lost 5 bases, with 9 bases between them. The CDR3 contains 14 residues. In germline, CDR1 is ENHRY, CDR2 SYGVKD. CDR3: CAISESLEKDTQYS. CDR3 nucleotide sequence: TGTGCCATCAGTGAGTCTTTAGAGAAAGATACGCAGTATTCT.

This clonotype turned up a few times. This chain joins TRBV5-1 and TRBJ1-2; the match to TRBD1 covers 8 bases. The CDR3 spans 15 residues. V lost 4 bases to trimming and J lost 6 bases; unmatched junction nucleotides: 11. The V gene's germline CDR1 is SGHRS and CDR2 YFSETQ. CDR3 sequence reads: CASSPRGQGFDGYTF. The CDR3 nucleotides are TGCGCCAGCAGCCCGAGAGGACAGGGATTCGATGGCTACACCTTC. The variable domain in full, completed from reference TRBV5-1 and TRBJ1-2, reads KAGVTQTPRYLIKTRGQQVTLSCSPISGHRSVSWYQQTPGQGLQFLFEYFSETQRNKGNFPGRFSGRQFSNSRSEMNVSTLELGDSALYLCASSPRGQGFDGYTFGSGTRLTVV.

The chain couples TRBV5-1 to TRBJ1-2; D is ambiguous. V lost 6 bases and J lost 3, with 18 bases in between. The germline gives CDR1 SGHRS, CDR2 YFSETQ. The CDR3 has 15 residues. In nucleotides, the CDR3 is TGCGCCAGCAACGCGGCGGGGAGCCCCTACTATGGCTACACCTTC. Its translation is CASNAAGSPYYGYTF.

Comments on this clonotype: At one end, the junction sequence differs from germline, possibly due to a read error. J is TRBJ1-2 and V is TRBV6-5, with D possibly being TRBD1 (5 bases). CDR1 is MNHEY and CDR2 is SVGAGI in the germline V gene. There are 12 residues in the CDR3. The CDR3 sequence: CVSSPFGGGYTF. The CDR3 nucleotides are TGTGTCAGCAGTCCCTTTGGGGGTGGATACACCTTC.

V usage is TRBV7-2 and J usage is TRBJ2-7; D is perhaps TRBD2 (6 bases). V lost 4 bases and J lost 0, with 13 bases in between. This CDR3 comprises 15 residues. Germline CDR1 reads SGHTA; CDR2 reads FQGNSA. In DNA, the CDR3 is TGTGCCAGCAGCTCGGCGGGGATCCTCTCCTACGAGCAGTACTTC. This sequence encodes CASSSAGILSYEQYF.

The CDR3 region is CASTKEGQGAVGYTF. As DNA, the CDR3 is TGTGCCAGCACCAAGGAGGGACAGGGGGCGGTCGGCTACACCTTC. The V call is TRBV2, the J call TRBJ1-2, with 12 bases aligning to TRBD1. From germline, CDR1 is SNHLY and CDR2 FYNNEI. The CDR3 has 15 amino acids. J was trimmed by 8 bases and V by 7 bases; bases with no gene match: 11.

Only one count was recorded for this clonotype. The chain employs TRBV5-1 and TRBJ1-6; D is perhaps TRBD1 (5 bases). Trimming shortened V by 0 bases and J by 9 bases, and 16 bases separated the two germline ends. The CDR3 contains 16 residues. Germline CDR1 SGHRS, CDR2 YFSETQ. The CDR3 DNA reads as TGCGCCAGCAGCTTGGCGGGACCGGGTGGGAGTTCACCCCTCCACTTT. Translated, it gives CASSLAGPGGSSPLHF. Using reference TRBV5-1 and TRBJ1-6 for the parts outside the CDR3, the full variable domain is KAGVTQTPRYLIKTRGQQVTLSCSPISGHRSVSWYQQTPGQGLQFLFEYFSETQRNKGNFPGRFSGRQFSNSRSEMNVSTLELGDSALYLCASSLAGPGGSSPLHFGNGTRLTVT.

CDR3 residues: CASTLRWGGGGYTF. As DNA, the CDR3 is TGTGCCAGCACCCTACGTTGGGGAGGAGGTGGCTACACCTTC. This chain joins TRBV6-2 or TRBV6-3 and TRBJ1-2; D not resolved. V was shortened by 7 bases and J by 7 bases, with 19 bases between the two germline ends. This CDR3 comprises 14 residues. CDR1 is MNHEY, CDR2 SVGEGT, per germline.